This T cell receptor (beta chain) was found in a study of response to subunit inactivated influenza vaccine. One entry per CDR3 protein results from TCRdb running MiXCR on the RT-PCR reads. The sample has hundreds of thousands of distinct CDR3 sequences, approximately 7.1% seen once; the top ten hold over 10%. This clonotype was detected only a few times. The CDR3 runs 15 residues. The V and J ends lost 5 bases and 4 bases, in that order; junction bases with no gene match: 11. Germline loops: CDR1 KGHSH, CDR2 LQKENI. This TCR derives from a man aged 50 to 75 who received an inactivated influenza vaccine. The sample was PBMCs from blood, taken about 23 months after vaccination. This chain links TRBV18 with TRBJ2-7, with TRBD1 identical over 7 bases. In nucleotides, the CDR3 is TGTGCCAGCTCAACACAGGGGACATCAATTTACGAGCAGTACTTC. Translating it yields CASSTQGTSIYEQYF.